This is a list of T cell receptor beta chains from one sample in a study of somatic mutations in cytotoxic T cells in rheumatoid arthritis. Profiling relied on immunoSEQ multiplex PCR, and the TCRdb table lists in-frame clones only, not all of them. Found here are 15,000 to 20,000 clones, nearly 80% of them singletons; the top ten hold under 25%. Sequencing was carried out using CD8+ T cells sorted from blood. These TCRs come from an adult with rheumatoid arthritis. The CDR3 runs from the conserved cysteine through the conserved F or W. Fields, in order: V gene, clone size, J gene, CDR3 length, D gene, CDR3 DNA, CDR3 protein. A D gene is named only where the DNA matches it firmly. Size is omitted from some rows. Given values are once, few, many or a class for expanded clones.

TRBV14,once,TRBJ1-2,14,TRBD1,TGTGCCAGCAGCCTGGACAGGGAAAGGAGCGGCTACACCTTC,CASSLDRERSGYTF
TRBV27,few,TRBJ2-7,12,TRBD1,TGTGCCAGTCGGACAGGATCCTACGAGCAGTACTTC,CASRTGSYEQYF
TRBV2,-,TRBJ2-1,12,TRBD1,TGTGCCCAGGGGGCAAAAAATTATGAGCAGTTCTTC,CAQGAKNYEQFF
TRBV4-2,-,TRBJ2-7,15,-,TGTGCCAGCAGCCAAGAGTGGACACAAACCTACGAGCAGTACTTC,CASSQEWTQTYEQYF
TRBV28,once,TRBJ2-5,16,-,TGTGCCAGCAGTTATCCCAGTGGGGGTTACCAAGAGACCCAGTACTTC,CASSYPSGGYQETQYF
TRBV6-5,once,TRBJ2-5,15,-,TGTGCCAGCAGCCGCGGGACCATCGACCAGGAGACCCAGTACTTC,CASSRGTIDQETQYF
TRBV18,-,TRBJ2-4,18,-,TGTGCCAGCTCACAAACCACCTCCAGGGCAGGAGCCAAAAACATTCAGTACTTC,CASSQTTSRAGAKNIQYF
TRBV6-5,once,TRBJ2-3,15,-,TGTGCCAGCAGTCCCCAGCCCGCTAGCACAGATACGCAGTATTTT,CASSPQPASTDTQYF
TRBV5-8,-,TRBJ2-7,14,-,TGTGCCAGCAGCTTGGCGGTGGGGGGCTACGAGCAGTACTTC,CASSLAVGGYEQYF
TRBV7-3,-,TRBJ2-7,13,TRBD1,TGTGCCATCCAGGGGGCGCGTTCCTACGAGCAGTACTTC,CAIQGARSYEQYF